These 29 T cell receptor beta chains share one sample of origin, sequenced in a study. MiXCR was run by TCRdb on the RT-PCR reads, yielding one entry per CDR3 protein. The sample lists about 700,000 distinct CDR3 sequences, around 14% occurring once. Sequenced input: memory CD4+ T cells from blood. All receptors derive from a female donor in good health, serving as a healthy control.

The sample holds many counts of this clonotype. This chain connects TRBV5-5 to TRBJ2-7; D remains unclear. The CDR3 has 17 residues. Trimming took 4 bases from V and 6 from J, leaving 26 bases between them. Germline CDR1 reads SGHKS; CDR2 reads YYEKEE (reference sequence). CDR3 sequence: CASSPGGFLRAQIEQYF. The CDR3, as DNA: TGTGCCAGCAGCCCGGGCGGATTCCTGAGAGCTCAGATCGAGCAGTACTTC. Full variable domain (remainder filled in from reference TRBV5-5 and TRBJ2-7): DAGVTQSPTHLIKTRGQQVTLRCSPISGHKSVSWYQQVLGQGPQFIFQYYEKEERGRGNFPDRFSARQFPNYSSELNVNALLLGDSALYLCASSPGGFLRAQIEQYFGPGTRLTVT.

This clonotype was counted at least ten times. The V and J genes are TRBV20-1 and TRBJ1-1, with 10 positions matching TRBD1. With V trimmed by 6 bases and J by 0 bases, 1 base remained unmatched. Germline V gives CDR1 DFQATT, CDR2 SNEGSKA (reference sequence). CDR3 length equals 13 residues. The CDR3 DNA reads as TGCAGTGCGGGACAGGGGATGAACACTGAAGCTTTCTTT. This gives the protein CSAGQGMNTEAFF.

In this sample, this clonotype turned up a few times. This rearrangement joins TRBV20-1 to TRBJ2-3, with a possible D match to TRBD1 (5 bases). CDR3 length equals 12 residues. Germline assignment: CDR1 DFQATT and CDR2 SNEGSKA (reference sequence). Between the trimmed V and J ends, which lost 5 bases and 6 bases, there was a span of 12 bases. CDR3 bases: TGCAGTGCTCTTTCGTCAGGGGATACGCAGTATTTT. It translates to CSALSSGDTQYF.

There are a few counts of this clonotype. The CDR3 nucleotides are TGCGCCAGCAGTACAAGCTACTCCGAGACCCAGTACTTC. Its translation is CASSTSYSETQYF. This sequence joins TRBV4-1 and TRBJ2-5; D unresolved. This CDR3 has 13 residues. Germline V gene data show CDR1 as MGHRA and CDR2 as YSYEKL. V lost 6 bases and J lost 5, with 13 bases in between.

V is TRBV10-3 and J is TRBJ2-1; unclear D gene. V was clipped by 6 bases and J by 2 bases, with 8 bases between them. Germline V gene sequence: CDR1 ENHRY, CDR2 SYGVKD. The CDR3 has 13 residues. CDR3 sequence (DNA): TGTGCCATCAGGCAGGACGCCTACAATGAGCAGTTCTTC. It encodes CAIRQDAYNEQFF.

The V call is TRBV25-1, the J call TRBJ2-1, with D possibly being TRBD1 (5 bases). This CDR3 has 16 amino acids. Germline V gives CDR1 MGHDK, CDR2 SYGVNS. Trimming stripped 1 base from V and 2 bases from J, with 12 bases between. This CDR3 is CASSELGQGTYNEQFF. The DNA for the CDR3 is TGTGCCAGCAGTGAATTGGGGCAAGGTACCTACAATGAGCAGTTCTTC.

The genes are TRBV4-2 and TRBJ2-3, with D perhaps matching TRBD2 (5 bases). This CDR3 has 16 residues. V was trimmed by 2 bases and J by 0 bases, leaving 12 bases between them. Germline CDR1 LGHNA, CDR2 YNFKEQ. CDR3 protein: CASSQPERASTDTQYF. CDR3 nucleotides: TGTGCCAGCAGCCAACCTGAGAGGGCCAGCACAGATACGCAGTATTTT.

The genes are TRBV6-4 and TRBJ1-1; D is uncertain. This CDR3 contains 15 residues. The ends were cut back, 4 bases at V and 4 bases at J, with 16 bases in the middle. Germline CDR1 is MRHNA and CDR2 is SNTAGT. The CDR3 protein is CASSVQPDSGTEAFF. CDR3 DNA: TGTGCCAGCAGTGTCCAACCGGACTCGGGCACTGAAGCTTTCTTT.

This chain joins TRBV25-1 and TRBJ1-6; TRBD1 is a possible D gene (5 bases). V was pared by 9 bases and J by 8 bases, with 23 bases between. CDR3 length: 16 amino acids. Germline loops: CDR1 MGHDK, CDR2 SYGVNS. The CDR3 DNA reads as TGTGCCAGTACCGCCCCCGGGACCGCGATCTATTCACCCCTCCACTTT. This gives the protein CASTAPGTAIYSPLHF.

The chain couples TRBV7-2 to TRBJ2-3; tentative D call: TRBD2 (6 bases). There are 13 residues in the CDR3. The ends were cut back, 1 base at V and 5 bases at J, with 7 bases in the middle. From germline, CDR1 is SGHTA and CDR2 FQGNSA. DNA of the CDR3: TGTGCCAGCAGCTTAGGGAGGGAAGATACGCAGTATTTT. As protein: CASSLGREDTQYF.

This clonotype was found a few times. This chain uses TRBV9 with TRBJ2-3; D call uncertain. CDR3 length equals 13 residues. Germline CDR1 SGDLS, CDR2 YYNGEE. V was pared by 0 bases and J by 5 bases, with 7 bases between. In DNA form, the CDR3 reads TGTGCCAGCAGCGTAGTTACGGGAGATACGCAGTATTTT. It codes for CASSVVTGDTQYF.

This clonotype was seen a few times. The chain uses TRBV5-1 and TRBJ2-7; TRBD1 matches at 10 bases. The CDR3 runs to 20 residues. Germline CDR1 reads SGHRS; CDR2 reads YFSETQ. Unmatched junction bases numbered 18, after V lost 0 bases and J lost 3 bases. This CDR3 reads CASSLESPGTGALFNYEQYF. The CDR3 region has the DNA TGCGCCAGCAGCTTGGAGTCGCCCGGGACAGGGGCGCTATTCAACTACGAGCAGTACTTC.

This clonotype was counted many times. The chain joins TRBV4-2 to TRBJ2-3; 9 bases fit TRBD2. V lost 1 base, J lost 4 bases, and 3 bases stayed unmatched. Germline loops: CDR1 LGHNA, CDR2 YNFKEQ. This CDR3 region has 15 residues. The CDR3 bases are TGTGCCAGCAGCCAAGGTGCTAGCGGGGCAGATACGCAGTATTTT. Protein sequence: CASSQGASGADTQYF.

This clonotype has just a few counts. CDR3 loop: CASNSVGLAGAYEQYF. The CDR3 nucleotides read TGTGCCAGCAACTCGGTCGGACTAGCTGGAGCCTACGAGCAGTACTTC. The chain is built from TRBV28 and TRBJ2-7; 8 nucleotides align to TRBD2. Per germline, CDR1 MDHEN and CDR2 SYDVKM. V shed 7 bases, J shed 2 bases, and the junction held 13 bases outside the gene matches. CDR3 length equals 16 residues.

In its sample, this clonotype was seen many times. CDR3 bases: TGTGCCAGCAGCGTAGAGATAGCGCCCGAAAATGAGCAGTTCTTC. It specifies CASSVEIAPENEQFF. This chain connects TRBV9 to TRBJ2-1; TRBD2 might be the D (5 bases). Trimming stripped 0 bases from V and 7 bases from J, with 14 bases between. The V gene's germline CDR1 is SGDLS and CDR2 YYNGEE. The length of the CDR3 is 15 residues. Complete variable domain (other parts from reference TRBV9 and TRBJ2-1): DSGVTQTPKHLITATGQRVTLRCSPRSGDLSVYWYQQSLDQGLQFLIQYYNGEERAKGNILERFSAQQFPDLHSELNLSSLELGDSALYFCASSVEIAPENEQFFGPGTRLTVL.

The V gene is TRBV6-5, the J gene TRBJ1-1; TRBD1 matches 7 bases. The CDR3 runs 14 residues. V was pared by 7 bases and J by 1 base, with 6 bases of the junction left unmatched. Germline V CDR1 and CDR2: MNHEY, SVGAGI. The CDR3 sequence: CASKKQGPNTEAFF. CDR3 nucleotide sequence: TGTGCCAGCAAAAAACAGGGGCCGAACACTGAAGCTTTCTTT.

The J gene is TRBJ2-3, the V gene TRBV5-4, with 12 bases fitting TRBD2. This CDR3 region has 17 residues. Germline V lookup: CDR1 SGHNT, CDR2 YYREEE (reference sequence). Losses at the gene ends were 0 bases for V and 1 base for J; bases not matched to a gene: 3. Written as DNA, the CDR3 is TGTGCCAGCAGCTTGGTCCTAGCGGGGGGGGGCACAGATACGCAGTATTTT. Translated: CASSLVLAGGGTDTQYF.

V gene TRBV20-1 combines with J gene TRBJ1-1; a weak D match, TRBD1 (6 bases). The CDR3 covers 14 residues. Per germline, CDR1 DFQATT and CDR2 SNEGSKA (reference sequence). V lost 7 bases and J 3 bases, leaving 18 bases between the germline ends. DNA of the CDR3: TGCAGTGTAAACAGGGCAGTAAGGGACACTGAAGCTTTCTTT. Amino acids: CSVNRAVRDTEAFF.

This clonotype was counted a few times. V gene TRBV5-1 combines with J gene TRBJ2-3, with TRBD1 matching over 7 bases. This CDR3 spans 15 amino acids. The germline V gene encodes CDR1 SGHRS and CDR2 YFSETQ. V gave up 5 bases and J gave up 1 base; unmatched junction bases: 7. The CDR3 DNA sequence: TGCGCCAGCAGTATTAACAGGGGAGGCACAGATACGCAGTATTTT. Amino acid sequence: CASSINRGGTDTQYF.

This clonotype was seen a few times. The chain links TRBV6-6 to TRBJ1-1; 9 bases match TRBD1. Germline V gene data show CDR1 as MNHNY and CDR2 as SVGAGI (reference sequence). This CDR3 is built from 13 residues. The ends lost 5 bases at V and 7 bases at J; junction bases unmatched: 5. The CDR3 region is CASSTRQGGEAFF. In DNA form, the CDR3 reads TGTGCCAGCAGTACGAGACAGGGGGGTGAAGCTTTCTTT.

The gene calls are TRBV12-3 or TRBV12-4 and TRBJ1-2; D unresolved. Between the trimmed V and J ends, which lost 5 bases and 1 base, there was a span of 17 bases. The CDR3 sequence is 16 residues long. The CDR3 DNA sequence: TGTGCCAGCAGTCCCGGGGAAGGACTTAATAACTATGGCTACACCTTC. Amino acids: CASSPGEGLNNYGYTF.

This clonotype was counted at least ten times. The J gene is TRBJ2-1, the V gene TRBV6-1; 11 bases agree with TRBD1. The length of the CDR3 is 16 residues. Germline lookup yields CDR1 MNHNS and CDR2 SASEGT. Germline trimming cut 3 bases from V and 5 bases from J; bases unmatched to any gene: 6. CDR3 amino acids: CASSDGDRGGDNEQFF. The CDR3 nucleotides read TGTGCCAGCAGTGACGGGGACAGGGGGGGTGACAATGAGCAGTTCTTC.

This clonotype has more than one count but fewer than ten. The chain has TRBV12-3 or TRBV12-4 and TRBJ2-3; 9 nucleotides match TRBD2. After removal of 5 bases from V and 4 bases from J, the junction contained 7 bases not matched to a gene. The CDR3 extends over 15 amino acids. CDR3: CASSISGSGADTQYF. The CDR3 DNA reads TGTGCCAGCAGTATTAGCGGGAGCGGGGCAGATACGCAGTATTTT.

This clonotype was recorded at least ten times. The V and J genes are TRBV7-9 and TRBJ1-4; D gene uncertain. The CDR3 is made up of 15 amino acids. Trimming pared 5 bases from V and 2 bases from J, leaving 12 bases between. Germline V gene lookup returns CDR1 SEHNR and CDR2 FQNEAQ (reference sequence). The CDR3 sequence: CASSTAAATNEKLFF. CDR3 sequence (DNA): TGTGCCAGCAGCACCGCGGCAGCGACTAATGAAAAACTGTTTTTT.

This chain uses TRBV6-5 with TRBJ2-6, with a tentative D call TRBD2 (6 bases). Per germline, CDR1 MNHEY and CDR2 SVGAGI. V gave up 5 bases and J gave up 0 bases, with 20 bases separating them. The CDR3 consists of 19 residues. CDR3 sequence: CASSRDSLALSSGANVLTF. DNA of the CDR3: TGTGCCAGCAGTCGGGACTCCCTGGCTTTAAGCTCTGGGGCCAACGTCCTGACTTTC.

The rearrangement links TRBV3-1 to TRBJ2-1; D gene uncertain. V dropped 1 base and J dropped 0 bases, with 13 bases sitting between them. Germline V CDR1 and CDR2: LGHDT, YNNKEL (reference sequence). The CDR3 extends over 17 amino acids. CDR3 region: CASSQGPPRSSYNEQFF. For the CDR3, the DNA is TGTGCCAGCAGCCAAGGGCCGCCGAGAAGCTCCTACAATGAGCAGTTCTTC.

This clonotype occurred a few times. The J gene is TRBJ2-7, the V gene TRBV11-2, with 10 positions matching TRBD2. The CDR3 spans 15 residues. CDR1 SGHAT and CDR2 FQNNGV come from the germline V gene. Losses at the gene ends were 0 bases for V and 5 bases for J; bases not matched to a gene: 4. In DNA, the CDR3 is TGTGCCAGCAGCTTAGACCTAGCGGGAGAAAACGAGCAGTACTTC. It specifies CASSLDLAGENEQYF. Drawing the rest from reference TRBV11-2 and TRBJ2-7, the complete variable domain is EAGVAQSPRYKIIEKRQSVAFWCNPISGHATLYWYQQILGQGPKLLIQFQNNGVVDDSQLPKDRFSAERLKGVDSTLKIQPAKLEDSAVYLCASSLDLAGENEQYFGPGTRLTVT.

The chain recombines TRBV20-1 with TRBJ2-7, with D perhaps matching TRBD1 (5 bases). CDR1 and CDR2 (germline): DFQATT, SNEGSKA (reference sequence). This CDR3 has 12 residues. V lost 6 bases and J lost 6, with 15 bases in between. The CDR3 sequence: CSAGAYSGEQYF. As DNA, the CDR3 is TGCAGTGCAGGGGCATATTCGGGCGAGCAGTACTTC.

This clonotype was observed a single time. The rearrangement uses TRBV7-9 and TRBJ1-4, with D perhaps TRBD1 (6 bases). The germline V and J ends were trimmed by 5 bases and 0 bases, with 7 bases remaining between them. The CDR3 totals 14 residues. CDR1 is SEHNR, CDR2 FQNEAQ, per germline (reference sequence). CDR3 region: CASSEGATNEKLFF. CDR3 nucleotide sequence: TGTGCCAGCAGCGAGGGGGCAACTAATGAAAAACTGTTTTTT.